Below are 21 T cell receptor beta chains sequenced from a single sample in a study of sequential checkpoint blockade in melanoma. Treatment defined: randomized to nivolumab then ipilimumab (arm A) or the reverse (arm B). Measured with immunoSEQ multiplex PCR; TCRdb has only the in-frame clones, and not every one. The sample has about 11,000 clones, around 73% seen once. This sample comprised CD8+ T cells sorted from blood (inferred from file names), obtained from a patient given nivolumab and ipilimumab in sequence. These receptors all come from a human donor with melanoma.

The chain combines TRBV25-1 with TRBJ1-1; TRBD1 is a possible D gene (5 bases). Germline V lookup: CDR1 MGHDK, CDR2 SYGVNS. CDR3 length: 15 residues. The germline V and J ends were trimmed by 1 base and 4 bases, with 13 bases remaining between them. CDR3 sequence (DNA): TGTGCCAGCAGTGAATTGGGGGGGAGCGGCACTGAAGCTTTCTTT. It translates to CASSELGGSGTEAFF. Full variable domain (remainder filled in from reference TRBV25-1 and TRBJ1-1): EADIYQTPRYLVIGTGKKITLECSQTMGHDKMYWYQQDPGMELHLIHYSYGVNSTEKGDLSSESTVSRIRTEHFPLTLESARPSHTSQYLCASSELGGSGTEAFFGQGTRLTVV.

The CDR3 DNA reads as TGTGCCAGCAGCGTGAGGTTAACCGGGGAGCTGTTTTTT. Its translation is CASSVRLTGELFF. V usage is TRBV9 and J usage is TRBJ2-2; D gene uncertain. Germline V gene sequence: CDR1 SGDLS, CDR2 YYNGEE. With 2 bases removed from V and 5 bases from J, the gap between germline ends came to 7 bases. The CDR3 sequence is 13 residues long. Complete variable domain (other parts from reference TRBV9 and TRBJ2-2): DSGVTQTPKHLITATGQRVTLRCSPRSGDLSVYWYQQSLDQGLQFLIQYYNGEERAKGNILERFSAQQFPDLHSELNLSSLELGDSALYFCASSVRLTGELFFGEGSRLTVL.

This clone turned up a few times. The chain has TRBV30 and TRBJ1-2, with a weak D call TRBD1 (6 bases). This CDR3 comprises 16 residues. CDR1 is GTSNPN, CDR2 SVGIG, per germline (reference sequence). The V gene lost 0 bases and the J gene lost 0 bases, with 14 bases spanning the gap. The CDR3 loop is CAWSVLGASSNYGYTF. In nucleotides, the CDR3 is TGTGCCTGGAGTGTACTGGGGGCATCCTCTAACTATGGCTACACCTTC.

The chain has TRBV4-2 and TRBJ1-5; 8 bases align to TRBD1. This CDR3 region has 16 residues. V lost 5 bases and J lost 5; bases outside the gene matches: 11. CDR1 is LGHNA, CDR2 YNFKEQ, per germline. For the CDR3, the DNA is TGTGCCAGCAGCAAGCAGACTGGGACAGGTGATCAGCCCCAGCATTTT. Translated: CASSKQTGTGDQPQHF.

The V and J genes are TRBV9 and TRBJ2-1; D not certain. This CDR3 contains 13 residues. The germline V and J ends were trimmed by 0 bases and 9 bases, with 10 bases remaining between them. The germline V gene has CDR1 SGDLS and CDR2 YYNGEE. The CDR3 nucleotides read TGTGCCAGCAGCGTAGAAGGTGGCGGTGAGCAGTTCTTC. Protein: CASSVEGGGEQFF.

The rearrangement uses TRBV28 and TRBJ1-4; TRBD1 matches at 7 bases. The CDR3 is made up of 14 amino acids. J lost 6 bases, V lost 6 bases, and 7 bases had no gene match. The germline CDR1 and CDR2 sequences are MDHEN and SYDVKM. CDR3 amino acids: CASSRTGSDEKLFF. The CDR3 coding sequence is TGTGCCAGCAGCAGGACAGGCTCTGATGAAAAACTGTTTTTT. Combining the CDR3 with reference TRBV28 and TRBJ1-4 gives the whole variable domain DVKVTQSSRYLVKRTGEKVFLECVQDMDHENMFWYRQDPGLGLRLIYFSYDVKMKEKGDIPEGYSVSREKKERFSLILESASTNQTSMYLCASSRTGSDEKLFFGSGTQLSVL.

Remarks on this clone: Other DNA sequences in the sample encode the same CDR3. The rearrangement joins TRBV4-1 to TRBJ2-7; 9 bases line up with TRBD1. V was clipped by 1 base and J by 2 bases; unmatched bases: 3. The CDR3 runs 15 residues. The germline V gene encodes CDR1 MGHRA and CDR2 YSYEKL. The CDR3 region has the DNA TGCGCCAGCAGCCAAGTCGGGACAGGGCCCTACGAGCAGTACTTC. Translated: CASSQVGTGPYEQYF.

The chain employs TRBV12-5 and TRBJ2-1; a weak D match, TRBD2 (5 bases). CDR1 is LGHNT and CDR2 is FRNRAP in the germline V gene. This CDR3 is 15 amino acids long. V gave up 6 bases and J gave up 4 bases, with 16 bases separating them. CDR3 coding DNA: TGTGCTAGTGGACCGGACTCCCCCGGATACAATGAGCAGTTCTTC. Encoded protein: CASGPDSPGYNEQFF.

Here the CDR3 reads CASSLDWLAGGPEQFF. DNA for the CDR3: TGTGCCAGCAGCTTAGATTGGCTAGCGGGAGGGCCTGAGCAGTTCTTC. The chain recombines TRBV11-2 with TRBJ2-1, with TRBD2 matching over 12 bases. The CDR3 runs 16 residues. Germline assignment: CDR1 SGHAT and CDR2 FQNNGV. The V segment lost 0 bases and the J segment 9 bases; nucleotides outside the gene matches: 6.

The chain carries TRBV6-1 and TRBJ2-7; TRBD1 agrees at 7 bases. Germline-derived CDR1 and CDR2 are MNHNS and SASEGT. This CDR3 contains 13 residues. V lost 4 bases to trimming and J lost 6 bases; unmatched junction nucleotides: 6. The DNA for the CDR3 is TGTGCCAGCAGTGTTCAGGGGGAATCCGAGCAGTACTTC. Encoded protein: CASSVQGESEQYF.

The V call is TRBV9, the J call TRBJ1-5, with 9 bases aligning to TRBD1. With 3 bases clipped from V and 3 bases from J, the junction kept 4 bases outside the gene matches. This CDR3 comprises 15 residues. CDR1 SGDLS and CDR2 YYNGEE come from the germline V gene. CDR3 sequence: CASSGTGENNQPQHF. The CDR3 nucleotides read TGTGCCAGCAGCGGGACAGGGGAAAACAATCAGCCCCAGCATTTT.

This clone was detected only a few times. This chain joins TRBV19 and TRBJ1-1; the D is unclear. This CDR3 contains 13 residues. The germline V gene encodes CDR1 LNHDA and CDR2 SQIVND (reference sequence). Trimming removed 1 base at V and 6 bases at J, with 9 bases between. The DNA for the CDR3 is TGTGCCAGTAGTATAGGTACCGCGGCTGAAGCTTTCTTT. Protein sequence: CASSIGTAAEAFF. The full variable domain, completed using reference TRBV19 and TRBJ1-1, is DGGITQSPKYLFRKEGQNVTLSCEQNLNHDAMYWYRQDPGQGLRLIYYSQIVNDFQKGDIAEGYSVSREKKESFPLTVTSAQKNPTAFYLCASSIGTAAEAFFGQGTRLTVV.

V is TRBV7-9 and J is TRBJ1-1; 7 bases line up with TRBD1. The CDR3 covers 14 residues. Looked up from germline, CDR1 is SEHNR and CDR2 is FQNEAQ (reference sequence). With V trimmed by 5 bases and J by 4 bases, 7 bases remained unmatched. Here the CDR3 DNA reads TGTGCCAGCAGCCGAACAGGGGTGGGCACTGAAGCTTTCTTT. Amino acids: CASSRTGVGTEAFF.

The chain carries TRBV2 and TRBJ1-2; 11 bases fit TRBD1. J gave up 8 bases and V 2 bases, and 7 bases lay outside the gene matches. The germline V gene encodes CDR1 SNHLY and CDR2 FYNNEI. The CDR3 has 15 residues. CDR3 residues: CASSEYGQGALGYTF. The CDR3 region has the DNA TGTGCCAGCAGTGAATATGGACAGGGGGCCCTAGGCTACACCTTC.

The chain joins TRBV7-2 to TRBJ1-5; D unresolved. V lost 4 bases to trimming and J lost 0 bases, with 10 bases between them. Per the germline V gene, CDR1 is SGHTA and CDR2 is FQGNSA. The length of the CDR3 is 15 residues. The CDR3 loop reads CASSSVPGSNQPQHF. The CDR3 DNA reads TGTGCCAGCAGCTCGGTCCCGGGTAGCAATCAGCCCCAGCATTTT.

This chain uses TRBV6-1 with TRBJ2-7; 9 bases map to TRBD1. The ends lost 5 bases at V and 6 bases at J; junction bases unmatched: 11. The length of the CDR3 is 15 residues. The germline gives CDR1 MNHNS, CDR2 SASEGT. DNA for the CDR3: TGTGCCAGCAGTTTGCCCGGGACAGGGACCGCCGAGCAGTACTTC. The encoded protein is CASSLPGTGTAEQYF.

The chain combines TRBV7-8 with TRBJ2-1; possibly TRBD2 for D (6 bases). Trimming left V 5 bases short and J 0 bases short, with 14 bases between. Germline V gives CDR1 SGHVS, CDR2 FQNEAQ. This CDR3 region has 16 residues. CDR3 DNA: TGTGCCAGCAGCCCCGTCGGGGGAGGCTCCTACAATGAGCAGTTCTTC. Its translation: CASSPVGGGSYNEQFF.

The rearrangement uses TRBV21-1 and TRBJ2-6; the D call of TRBD1 is as the table states it, not checked on the DNA. TRBV21-1 is recorded as a pseudogene. This CDR3 is built from 19 residues. CDR3 coding DNA: TGTGCCAGCAGCAAAGGGCATCGGCAGGGGGCGTCTGGGGCCAACGTCCTGACTTTC. Translated: CASSKGHRQGASGANVLTF.

The V gene is TRBV5-6, the J gene TRBJ2-5, with 8 nucleotides matching TRBD2. This CDR3 has 16 residues. Germline values: CDR1 SGHDT, CDR2 YYEEEE. V shed 0 bases and J 0 bases; nucleotides not matched to a gene: 4. This CDR3 is CASSLDARGDQETQYF. CDR3 coding DNA: TGTGCCAGCAGCTTGGATGCGCGGGGGGACCAAGAGACCCAGTACTTC.

In its sample, this clone ranks as medium-sized. The junction departs from the called germline gene at one end, perhaps through a read error. The chain links TRBV7-7 to TRBJ2-1; possible D gene TRBD2, 7 bases. Looked up from germline, CDR1 is SSHAT and CDR2 is FNYEAQ (reference sequence). CDR3 length: 16 amino acids. The DNA of the CDR3 is TGTGCTAGCAGCCTCGGGGGGACAAGCTCCTACAATGAGCAGTTCTTC. Protein sequence: CASSLGGTSSYNEQFF.

The CDR3 reads CASSGGAAGNLLGQYF. The DNA of the CDR3 is TGTGCCAGTAGTGGGGGGGCGGCAGGCAACCTCCTCGGGCAGTACTTC. The chain uses TRBV19 and TRBJ2-7; perhaps TRBD2 as D (7 bases). This CDR3 is 16 amino acids long. V lost 5 bases and J 9 bases, leaving 26 bases between the germline ends. Germline CDR1 LNHDA, CDR2 SQIVND (reference sequence).